These T cell receptor beta chains were read from a single sample in a study of blood T cell repertoires in COVID-19. TCRdb's copy holds only in-frame clones and misses some; the assay was immunoSEQ multiplex PCR. The sample holds around 200,000 clones, less than 90% seen once. Sequenced material: peripheral blood. These receptors all come from a woman aged 80 or older with active or convalescent COVID-19. The CDR3 runs from the conserved cysteine through the conserved F or W. A D gene is named only where the DNA matches it firmly. The size entry is marked missing in some rows and otherwise reads once, few, many or a size class.

d_gene: TRBD1
j_gene: TRBJ1-1
v_gene: TRBV27
abundance: once
CDR3aa: CASSPRGVSYAEAFF
CDR3nt: TGTGCCAGCAGCCCCAGGGGGGTGAGTTACGCTGAAGCTTTCTTT

d_gene: TRBD2
j_gene: TRBJ2-3
v_gene: TRBV27
abundance: once
CDR3aa: CASSSPPAGGRDTQYF
CDR3nt: TGTGCCAGCAGTTCCCCCCCAGCGGGGGGGAGGGATACGCAGTATTTT

d_gene: NA
j_gene: TRBJ1-4
v_gene: TRBV11-3
abundance: once
CDR3aa: CASSGDSSHNEKLFF
CDR3nt: TGTGCCAGCAGCGGAGACAGTTCCCATAATGAAAAACTGTTTTTT

d_gene: NA
j_gene: TRBJ1-1
v_gene: TRBV5-1
abundance: NA
CDR3aa: CASSLVDSGTEAFF
CDR3nt: TGCGCCAGCAGCTTGGTAGATTCGGGGACTGAAGCTTTCTTT

d_gene: NA
j_gene: TRBJ1-5
v_gene: TRBV6-2/TRBV6-3
abundance: NA
CDR3aa: CASSFIRGYQPQHF
CDR3nt: TGTGCCAGCAGTTTTATCAGGGGTTATCAGCCCCAGCATTTT

d_gene: TRBD1
j_gene: TRBJ1-1
v_gene: TRBV5-1
abundance: NA
CDR3aa: CASSSSTGGGTEAFF
CDR3nt: TGCGCCAGCAGCTCCTCCACAGGGGGCGGCACTGAAGCTTTCTTT

d_gene: TRBD1
j_gene: TRBJ2-7
v_gene: TRBV5-1
abundance: few
CDR3aa: CASSLTLGQIYEQYF
CDR3nt: TGCGCCAGCAGCTTGACCTTGGGACAGATCTACGAGCAGTACTTC

d_gene: NA
j_gene: TRBJ1-5
v_gene: TRBV19
abundance: NA
CDR3aa: CASSGTEGQPQHF
CDR3nt: TGTGCCAGTAGTGGCACAGAGGGTCAGCCCCAGCATTTT

d_gene: NA
j_gene: TRBJ1-1
v_gene: TRBV7-2
abundance: few
CDR3aa: CASSPGGRMNTEAFF
CDR3nt: TGTGCCAGCAGCCCCGGGGGACGGATGAACACTGAAGCTTTCTTT

d_gene: TRBD2
j_gene: TRBJ2-3
v_gene: TRBV18
abundance: NA
CDR3aa: CASSPGLAGGGTDTQYF
CDR3nt: TGTGCCAGCTCTCCAGGACTAGCGGGAGGCGGCACAGATACGCAGTATTTT

d_gene: TRBD1
j_gene: TRBJ1-6
v_gene: TRBV9
abundance: NA
CDR3aa: CASSETGDSPLHF
CDR3nt: TGTGCCAGCAGCGAAACAGGGGATTCACCCCTCCACTTT

d_gene: NA
j_gene: TRBJ1-1
v_gene: TRBV6-6
abundance: NA
CDR3aa: CASSYQAQSDTEAFF
CDR3nt: TGTGCCAGCAGTTACCAGGCACAGTCTGACACTGAAGCTTTCTTT

d_gene: TRBD2
j_gene: TRBJ2-3
v_gene: TRBV5-1
abundance: NA
CDR3aa: CASSLLGTSGVADTQYF
CDR3nt: TGCGCCAGCAGCTTGCTCGGGACTAGCGGGGTCGCAGATACGCAGTATTTT

d_gene: TRBD1
j_gene: TRBJ1-2
v_gene: TRBV3-1/TRBV3-2
abundance: NA
CDR3aa: CASSRRDRDFGYTF
CDR3nt: TGTGCCAGCAGCCGACGGGACAGGGATTTCGGCTACACCTTC

d_gene: NA
j_gene: TRBJ1-6
v_gene: TRBV28
abundance: once
CDR3aa: CASSSRSRGSYNSPLHF
CDR3nt: TGTGCCAGCAGTTCTCGGTCCAGGGGCTCCTATAATTCACCCCTCCACTTT

d_gene: TRBD2
j_gene: TRBJ2-7
v_gene: TRBV9
abundance: few
CDR3aa: CASSSTTSGSSYEQYF
CDR3nt: TGTGCCAGCAGCTCAACAACTAGCGGGAGTTCCTACGAGCAGTACTTC

d_gene: TRBD1
j_gene: TRBJ1-2
v_gene: TRBV19
abundance: NA
CDR3aa: CASSTAKGGHYGYTF
CDR3nt: TGTGCCAGTAGTACCGCCAAAGGGGGCCACTATGGCTACACCTTC

d_gene: NA
j_gene: TRBJ2-1
v_gene: TRBV24-1
abundance: once
CDR3aa: CATSDPGTGDNEQFF
CDR3nt: TGTGCCACCAGTGACCCCGGGACGGGGGACAATGAGCAGTTCTTC

d_gene: TRBD2
j_gene: TRBJ2-2
v_gene: TRBV6-2/TRBV6-3
abundance: NA
CDR3aa: CASSYSKPLAGAGTGELFF
CDR3nt: TGTGCCAGCAGTTACTCGAAACCTTTAGCGGGAGCGGGCACCGGGGAGCTGTTTTTT

d_gene: NA
j_gene: TRBJ1-1
v_gene: TRBV7-8
abundance: NA
CDR3aa: CASSPGGAFF
CDR3nt: TGTGCCAGCAGCCCCGGAGGAGCTTTCTTT

d_gene: NA
j_gene: TRBJ1-1
v_gene: TRBV5-1
abundance: NA
CDR3aa: CASSLAGNTEAFF
CDR3nt: TGCGCCAGCAGCTTGGCAGGGAACACTGAAGCTTTCTTT

d_gene: NA
j_gene: TRBJ1-5
v_gene: TRBV29-1
abundance: NA
CDR3aa: CSVEVSSNQPQHF
CDR3nt: TGCAGCGTTGAAGTATCCAGCAATCAGCCCCAGCATTTT

d_gene: TRBD1
j_gene: TRBJ1-6
v_gene: TRBV19
abundance: few
CDR3aa: CASSIDRVSPLHF
CDR3nt: TGTGCCAGTAGTATCGACAGGGTTTCACCCCTCCACTTT

d_gene: TRBD1
j_gene: TRBJ1-2
v_gene: TRBV27
abundance: NA
CDR3aa: CASRAGTGGYGYTF
CDR3nt: TGTGCCAGCAGAGCAGGGACAGGGGGGTATGGCTACACCTTC

d_gene: TRBD1
j_gene: TRBJ1-5
v_gene: TRBV20-1
abundance: NA
CDR3aa: CSASDIRGQSNQPQHF
CDR3nt: TGCAGTGCTAGTGATATTAGGGGGCAGAGCAATCAGCCCCAGCATTTT

d_gene: NA
j_gene: TRBJ1-3
v_gene: TRBV27
abundance: NA
CDR3aa: CASTSRQGNTIYF
CDR3nt: TGTGCCAGCACCTCCCGACAGGGAAACACCATATATTTT